The present entry profiles one TCR beta chain with its context. Its antigen is currently unknown. The junction departs from germline at one end; a sequencing error may be responsible. These data belong to a study of blood T cells in healthy people across ages. Total RNA extraction produced at least 5.5 micrograms (per sample) for the study. Study results and limitations: Any changes in expanded clonotypes were possibly confounded, as donor CMV status remained unknown.

A second roughly 7 to 12 cycle PCR used barcoded and J-beta primers. TCRdb itself ran the 5' RACE reads through MiXCR, one entry per CDR3 protein. The repertoire holds about 1.1 million distinct CDR3 sequences, with 35% to 45% as singletons. The germline gives CDR1 LGHNA, CDR2 YNFKEQ. The CDR3 covers 16 residues. Material for sequencing was blood. The J gene is TRBJ1-4, the V gene TRBV4-2; 7 positions match TRBD1. This receptor was identified in a man aged 18 to 29 in good health. CDR3 protein: CASSQEAGTANEKLFF. Here the CDR3 DNA reads TGTGCCAGCAGCCAAGAGGCGGGGACAGCTAATGAAAAGCTGTTTTTT.